The rows below give T cell receptor beta chains drawn from one sample of a study of cytomegalovirus exposure and HLA in healthy donors. Libraries were prepared by immunoSEQ multiplex PCR; TCRdb keeps only in-frame clonotypes and omits some of them. The sample contains about 95,000 clones, about three quarters of which appear only once. Source material: PBMCs. These receptors were taken from a man in his 60s in good health and CMV-seronegative. CDR3s include the opening cysteine and the closing phenylalanine or tryptophan. The order of the fields is J gene, D gene, clone size, V gene, CDR3 DNA, CDR3 protein. The D gene is left open where the match is weak. The listing skips clone size in some rows; elsewhere it reads once, few, many or a size class.

>TRBJ1-5|.|.|TRBV28
TGTGCCAGCAGTTTAAAGCGGCCCCAGCATTTT
CASSLKRPQHF
>TRBJ1-2|.|.|TRBV6-6
TGTGCCAGCAGTTACTCGAGAGCGCCTGGCTACACCTTC
CASSYSRAPGYTF
>TRBJ2-5|.|.|TRBV6-1
TGTGCCAGCAACACTGGGGCAGGGTTGGAAGAGACCCAGTACTTC
CASNTGAGLEETQYF
>TRBJ2-1|TRBD2|.|TRBV2
TGTGCCAGCAGCCCTCTAGCGGGAGCCTACAATGAGCAGTTCTTC
CASSPLAGAYNEQFF
>TRBJ1-4|.|.|TRBV30
TGTGCCTGGACGAACAGGCTACCAGCAACTAATGAAAAACTGTTTTTT
CAWTNRLPATNEKLFF
>TRBJ2-7|.|.|TRBV2
TGTGCCAGCAGTGGCGACAGGAACGAGCAGTACTTC
CASSGDRNEQYF
>TRBJ1-5|TRBD1|.|TRBV19
TGTGCCAGTAGTCCTCTGAGGGGACAGGGCAATCAGCCCCAGCATTTT
CASSPLRGQGNQPQHF
>TRBJ2-1|.|.|TRBV5-1
TGCGCCAGCAGTCAAAACAGGGTCTTCGATGAGCAGTTCTTC
CASSQNRVFDEQFF
>TRBJ2-3|.|.|TRBV18
TGTGCCAGCTCACCGTATGAAACAGCGGTGGGCGATACGCAGTATTTT
CASSPYETAVGDTQYF
>TRBJ2-7|TRBD2|.|TRBV29-1
TGCAGCGTCGTAGGGACTAGCGGGAGAGGCGAGCAGTACTTC
CSVVGTSGRGEQYF
>TRBJ1-2|TRBD1|.|TRBV28
TGTGCCAGCAGCCCACCGGGACAGCCCTATGGCTACACCTTC
CASSPPGQPYGYTF
>TRBJ1-1|TRBD1|few|TRBV25-1
TGTGCCAGCAGTGGACAGGGGACGGTTGAAGCTTTCTTT
CASSGQGTVEAFF
>TRBJ2-2|TRBD2|.|TRBV5-8
TGTGCCAGCAGCTGGGGGACTAGAGCCACCGGGGAGCTGTTTTTT
CASSWGTRATGELFF
>TRBJ1-2|.|.|TRBV7-2
TGTGCCAGCAGCGTGGGGGCAGACTATGGCTACACCTTC
CASSVGADYGYTF
>TRBJ1-1|TRBD1|.|TRBV5-1
TGCGCCAGCAACATGGGACAGCCGAACACTGAAGCTTTCTTT
CASNMGQPNTEAFF
>TRBJ2-7|.|once|TRBV7-8
TGTGCCAGCAGCTTAGGGCCGCAGATTATTTCCTACGAGCAGTACTTC
CASSLGPQIISYEQYF
>TRBJ2-7|TRBD2|.|TRBV4-2
TGTGCCAGCAGCCAAGATGGTAGCGGGAGTCGATACGAGCAGTACTTC
CASSQDGSGSRYEQYF
>TRBJ1-2|.|.|TRBV6-5
TGTGCCAGCAGTTACGTGCAGGGAATGGAGGGTGGCTACACCTTC
CASSYVQGMEGGYTF
>TRBJ1-2|TRBD1|.|TRBV10-3
TGTGCCATCAGTCCCGGGACAGGGTCCAGGTACACCTTC
CAISPGTGSRYTF
>TRBJ2-1|.|once|TRBV5-6
TGTGCCAGCAGCTCGGGATACAATGAGCAGTTCTTC
CASSSGYNEQFF
>TRBJ2-5|.|.|TRBV25-1
TGTGCCAGCAGAGGGAGTCAGGGGGAGACCCAGTACTTC
CASRGSQGETQYF
>TRBJ1-1|.|.|TRBV5-5
TGTGCCAGCAGCTTTTATCGACAGAGCACTGAAGCTTTCTTT
CASSFYRQSTEAFF
>TRBJ1-1|TRBD1|.|TRBV6-1
TGTGCCAGCAGGCCCCGGGACAGGGCTCAGGGGGAAGCTTTCTTT
CASRPRDRAQGEAFF
>TRBJ2-3|TRBD2|.|TRBV2
TGTGCCAGCAGTGGGGGGGGGACCACAGATACGCAGTATTTT
CASSGGGTTDTQYF
>TRBJ1-1|.|.|TRBV4-2
TGTGCCAGCAGCCAAGGGAGAGTGAGTGAAGCTTTCTTT
CASSQGRVSEAFF
>TRBJ2-3|TRBD1|.|TRBV28
TGTGCCAGCAGTCCCACGTCGGACAGGGCCACAAATACGCAGTATTTT
CASSPTSDRATNTQYF
>TRBJ2-3|.|.|TRBV2
TGTGCCAGCAGTACAACAGATACGCAGTATTTT
CASSTTDTQYF
>TRBJ2-3|TRBD2|once|TRBV30
TGTGCCTGGAGGGGGGGGATAGGGGCTACAGATACGCAGTATTTT
CAWRGGIGATDTQYF